This entry describes one T cell receptor (beta chain). This probably arose from a read error, given a far larger clone one base away. The data originate from a study of shared clonotypes between healthy human individuals. As for the study in general: Donors consisted of two women and a few men between 18 and 49.

The protocol was immunoSEQ multiplex PCR, while the TCRdb copy is restricted to in-frame clones and leaves out a portion. The sample carries about 490,000 clones, over 75% recorded once. Germline V CDR1 and CDR2: MDHEN, SYDVKM. This CDR3 has 14 amino acids. The source of this sequence is a woman aged 35 to 49 in good health. Some clones in this sample may be carry-over from other donors' samples. Sequencing input: PBMCs. The chain employs TRBV28 and TRBJ1-2, with 7 bases aligning to TRBD1. The CDR3 region has the DNA TGTGCCGGCAGTTCAACCAGACAGGGTTATGGCTACACCTTC. This translates into CAGSSTRQGYGYTF.